This T cell receptor (beta chain) comes out of a study of blood T cell repertoires in COVID-19. The wider study: The study drew acute and convalescent COVID-19 samples from the United States, Italy and Spain. T cells, B-cell-depleted T cells, or PBMCs supplied cDNA or gDNA.

CDR1 and CDR2 from the germline V gene are SGHDT and YYEEEE. The germline V and J ends were trimmed by 4 bases and 4 bases, with 11 bases remaining between them. The CDR3 has 14 residues. A few counts support this clone. Repertoires were generated with immunoSEQ multiplex PCR, while TCRdb's copy carries only in-frame clones and drops some. The table has tens of thousands of clones, roughly 74% seen once. Sequencing used peripheral blood. The rearrangement joins TRBV5-6 to TRBJ1-4; unclear D gene. The sequence came from a woman at least 80 years old with acute or convalescent COVID-19. The CDR3 here is CASSARFRNEKLFF. CDR3 in DNA: TGTGCCAGCAGCGCCCGGTTCCGTAATGAAAAACTGTTTTTT.